The rows below give T cell receptor beta chains drawn from one sample of a study of T cell responses to AZD1222 COVID-19 vaccine. Profiling relied on immunoSEQ multiplex PCR, and the TCRdb table lists in-frame clones only, not all of them. Of 80,000 to 90,000 clones listed, 90% are singletons. The sample consisted of peripheral blood, taken 28 days after the second AZD1222 dose. The receptors come from an adult who received the AZD1222 COVID-19 vaccine. Each CDR3 is given with its conserved first and last residue. The D gene is left open where the match is weak. Clone size is not always given. Where it is, it says once, few, many or a class for expanded clones.

clone size,J gene,CDR3 length,V gene,D gene,CDR3 protein,CDR3 DNA
-,TRBJ1-5,13,TRBV28,-,CASSSGSNQPQHF,TGTGCCAGCAGTTCGGGTAGCAATCAGCCCCAGCATTTT
-,TRBJ1-6,18,TRBV4-3,-,CASSQDPQTPFYNSPLHF,TGCGCCAGCAGCCAAGATCCACAGACTCCCTTCTATAATTCACCCCTCCACTTT
-,TRBJ2-2,17,TRBV9,-,CASSVEAGTTGTGELFF,TGTGCCAGCAGCGTAGAGGCGGGGACGACGGGGACCGGGGAGCTGTTTTTT
-,TRBJ2-3,16,TRBV7-2,TRBD2,CASSLVAGDITDTQYF,TGTGCCAGCAGCCTCGTAGCGGGGGATATCACAGATACGCAGTATTTT
-,TRBJ1-5,13,TRBV10-3,-,CAINSEFNQPQHF,TGTGCCATCAACTCGGAATTCAATCAGCCCCAGCATTTT
-,TRBJ2-5,14,TRBV7-2,-,CASSLFLAGQTQYF,TGTGCCAGCAGCTTATTTCTCGCGGGTCAGACCCAGTACTTC
-,TRBJ2-7,15,TRBV25-1,-,CASSESRGVAYEQYF,TGTGCCAGCAGTGAATCCCGGGGTGTGGCGTACGAGCAGTACTTC
-,TRBJ1-2,14,TRBV7-2,-,CASSLDPVGYGYTF,TGTGCCAGCAGCTTGGACCCAGTGGGCTATGGCTACACCTTC
-,TRBJ1-2,14,TRBV19,TRBD1,CASSTRTGVDGYTF,TGTGCCAGTAGTACGCGGACAGGGGTGGATGGCTACACCTTC
-,TRBJ2-5,14,TRBV18,TRBD1,CASSPGTGQETQYF,TGTGCCAGCTCACCCGGGACAGGGCAAGAGACCCAGTACTTC
-,TRBJ1-2,13,TRBV6-5,-,CASSHGQLYGYTF,TGTGCCAGCAGTCACGGACAGCTTTATGGCTACACCTTC
once,TRBJ2-7,14,TRBV9,-,CASSVGGSSYEQYF,TGTGCCAGCAGCGTAGGGGGCAGTTCCTACGAGCAGTACTTC
-,TRBJ1-1,12,TRBV30,-,CAWTGWDTEAFF,TGTGCCTGGACAGGCTGGGACACTGAAGCTTTCTTT
once,TRBJ2-7,12,TRBV12-3/TRBV12-4,-,CASSPGPYEQYF,TGTGCCAGCAGTCCTGGACCTTACGAGCAGTACTTC
-,TRBJ2-7,16,TRBV15,TRBD1,CATSSGQGSRPNEQYF,TGTGCCACCAGCAGTGGACAGGGTAGTCGTCCGAACGAGCAGTACTTC
-,TRBJ1-1,14,TRBV3-1/TRBV3-2,-,CASSQGEGRTEAFF,TGTGCCAGCAGCCAAGGAGAAGGGAGGACTGAAGCTTTCTTT
-,TRBJ2-3,13,TRBV7-9,-,CASSLAGGDTQYF,TGTGCCAGCAGCTTAGCCGGGGGAGATACGCAGTATTTT
-,TRBJ1-2,14,TRBV9,TRBD1,CASSVEARGTGYTF,TGTGCCAGCAGCGTAGAGGCCAGGGGGACTGGCTACACCTTC
once,TRBJ2-2,12,TRBV10-3,-,CAISEYTGELFF,TGTGCCATCAGTGAATACACCGGGGAGCTGTTTTTT
once,TRBJ1-2,10,TRBV29-1,TRBD1,CSAGQGGYTF,TGCAGCGCTGGACAGGGAGGCTACACCTTC
-,TRBJ1-1,14,TRBV28,-,CASSFLQGITEAFF,TGTGCCAGCAGTTTTTTGCAGGGGATCACTGAAGCTTTCTTT
once,TRBJ1-1,13,TRBV27,-,CASSPDPWAEAFF,TGTGCCAGCAGCCCTGACCCCTGGGCTGAAGCTTTCTTT
-,TRBJ2-7,11,TRBV29-1,-,CSVENSYEQYF,TGCAGCGTTGAGAATTCCTACGAGCAGTACTTC
-,TRBJ2-7,13,TRBV6-6,-,CASSPAGPLEQYF,TGTGCCAGCAGTCCGGCTGGACCTCTTGAGCAGTACTTC
-,TRBJ1-6,15,TRBV7-9,TRBD1,CASSNRQGSNSPLHF,TGTGCCAGCAGCAACCGACAGGGAAGTAATTCACCCCTCCACTTT
-,TRBJ1-4,15,TRBV28,-,CASSTRTYLREKLFF,TGTGCCAGCAGTACCCGGACATATCTTCGGGAAAAACTGTTTTTT